The 20 T cell receptor beta chains reported below all come from one sample, sequenced in a study of shared clonotypes between healthy human individuals. This table comes from immunoSEQ multiplex PCR, and its TCRdb copy is limited to in-frame clones, with some not included. The table lists about 820,000 clones, over 90% of them singletons, with 24% in the top ten. Naive-designated CD8 cells lacked CD45RO, were positively enriched for CCR7, and omitted terminally differentiated effector memory CD45RA+ cells. Specimen: naive CD8+ T cells sorted from blood. Receptors were obtained from a man aged 25-40 years in good health.

The rearrangement links TRBV6-1 to TRBJ2-7; weak D call: TRBD2 (6 bases). CDR1 is MNHNS, CDR2 SASEGT, per germline. This CDR3 is 14 amino acids long. Trimming removed 2 bases at V and 6 bases at J, with 14 bases between. The CDR3 loop is CASSERRSGSEQYF. CDR3 coding DNA: TGTGCCAGCAGTGAAAGGAGAAGCGGGTCCGAGCAGTACTTC.

This chain links TRBV19 with TRBJ2-5, with D uncertain. Germline lookup yields CDR1 LNHDA and CDR2 SQIVND (reference sequence). The CDR3 consists of 12 residues. The V and J ends lost 6 bases and 5 bases respectively, with 10 bases between them. Here the CDR3 reads CASSDWGETQYF. The CDR3 region has the DNA TGTGCCAGTAGCGATTGGGGTGAGACCCAGTACTTC. Supplemented by reference TRBV19 and TRBJ2-5, the full variable domain reads DGGITQSPKYLFRKEGQNVTLSCEQNLNHDAMYWYRQDPGQGLRLIYYSQIVNDFQKGDIAEGYSVSREKKESFPLTVTSAQKNPTAFYLCASSDWGETQYFGPGTRLLVL.

The CDR3 sequence: CASSLVHYGYTF. DNA for the CDR3: TGTGCCAGCAGCTTAGTACACTATGGCTACACCTTC. The chain carries TRBV7-9 and TRBJ1-2, with unresolved D. Germline lookup yields CDR1 SEHNR and CDR2 FQNEAQ (reference sequence). CDR3 length: 12 residues. V was pared by 1 base and J by 3 bases, with 3 bases between.

The chain carries TRBV29-1 and TRBJ1-1; D is unresolved. Trimming cost V 3 bases and J 0 bases, with 8 bases left between them. CDR3 size: 13 residues. Germline V CDR1 and CDR2: SQVTM, ANQGSEA. The CDR3 sequence: CSVDMGMNTEAFF. The CDR3 region has the DNA TGCAGCGTTGATATGGGCATGAACACTGAAGCTTTCTTT.

This chain joins TRBV7-9 and TRBJ2-7; D gene uncertain. Trimming took 0 bases from V and 2 from J, leaving 14 bases between them. This CDR3 has 16 amino acids. CDR1 and CDR2 from the germline V gene are SEHNR and FQNEAQ (reference sequence). In DNA, the CDR3 is TGTGCCAGCAGCTTAGCTGGCAGCAGTGTTGCCTACGAGCAGTACTTC. Protein sequence: CASSLAGSSVAYEQYF.

The chain couples TRBV27 to TRBJ1-4; 12 bases line up with TRBD1. This CDR3 comprises 18 residues. Germline CDR1 MNHEY, CDR2 SMNVEV (reference sequence). The V gene end was trimmed by 7 bases and the J gene end by 7 bases; junction bases not matched to a gene: 16. CDR3 sequence reads: CASKGKGGDRGRREKLFF. The CDR3 DNA follows: TGTGCCAGCAAGGGGAAGGGAGGGGACAGGGGGCGTCGTGAAAAACTGTTTTTT. The variable domain in full, completed from reference TRBV27 and TRBJ1-4, reads EAQVTQNPRYLITVTGKKLTVTCSQNMNHEYMSWYRQDPGLGLRQIYYSMNVEVTDKGDVPEGYKVSRKEKRNFPLILESPSPNQTSLYFCASKGKGGDRGRREKLFFGSGTQLSVL.

The rearrangement uses TRBV5-8 and TRBJ2-2; D remains ambiguous. Germline V gene lookup returns CDR1 SGHTS and CDR2 YDEGEE. This CDR3 has 15 amino acids. The V end was cut by 2 bases, the J end by 0 bases, with 8 bases between. This CDR3 is CASSFRAANTGELFF. CDR3 coding DNA: TGTGCCAGCAGCTTCCGGGCGGCGAACACCGGGGAGCTGTTTTTT.

V usage is TRBV7-9 and J usage is TRBJ2-5; 12 nucleotides match TRBD2. Germline assignment: CDR1 SEHNR and CDR2 FQNEAQ (reference sequence). V shed 0 bases, J shed 5 bases, and the junction held 7 bases outside the gene matches. This CDR3 comprises 17 residues. CDR3 region: CASSLASSGRDRETQYF. Written as DNA, the CDR3 is TGTGCCAGCAGCTTAGCGTCTAGCGGGAGGGATAGGGAGACCCAGTACTTC.

V is TRBV9 and J is TRBJ2-1; possibly TRBD1 or TRBD2 for D (5 bases each). The CDR3 is 20 residues long. Germline CDR1 is SGDLS and CDR2 is YYNGEE. V lost 1 base, J lost 4 bases, and 27 bases lay in between. CDR3 DNA: TGTGCCAGCAGCGTAATTGGGGTTAGACTGGGGGAACGTGGATACAATGAGCAGTTCTTC. This gives the protein CASSVIGVRLGERGYNEQFF.

The sample holds one count of this clone. The chain carries TRBV29-1 and TRBJ2-7; no clear D. This CDR3 is built from 16 residues. V shed 0 bases and J shed 0 bases, with 15 bases lying between them. Germline V gene lookup returns CDR1 SQVTM and CDR2 ANQGSEA. The CDR3 reads CSVEDRRTGSSYEQYF. The CDR3 nucleotides read TGCAGCGTTGAAGATAGGCGGACGGGTAGCTCCTACGAGCAGTACTTC.

The chain uses TRBV6-6 and TRBJ1-5, with D maybe TRBD1 (6 bases). The CDR3 loop spans 15 amino acids. Deletions cut 4 bases from V and 5 bases from J, with 15 bases between. Per the germline V gene, CDR1 is MNHNY and CDR2 is SVGAGI (reference sequence). CDR3 amino acids: CASSFSGAFHQPQHF. The CDR3 DNA reads as TGTGCCAGCAGTTTCTCAGGGGCGTTCCATCAGCCCCAGCATTTT.

This sequence joins TRBV2 and TRBJ2-1; 11 bases map to TRBD2. CDR3 size: 16 residues. The germline V gene has CDR1 SNHLY and CDR2 FYNNEI. Unmatched junction bases numbered 8, after V lost 8 bases and J lost 2 bases. The CDR3 DNA sequence: TGTGCCAGCGAGAGAGGGACTAGCGGAACCTACAATGAGCAGTTCTTC. It yields the protein CASERGTSGTYNEQFF.

This sequence joins TRBV29-1 and TRBJ2-3; 8 nucleotides agree with TRBD1. V shed 7 bases and J 2 bases; nucleotides not matched to a gene: 8. Looked up from germline, CDR1 is SQVTM and CDR2 is ANQGSEA. This CDR3 has 14 residues. The CDR3 nucleotides are TGCAGCGCCGATACAGGGGGTTCCACAGATACGCAGTATTTT. Translated: CSADTGGSTDTQYF.

The chain employs TRBV7-6 and TRBJ2-7, with 7 bases aligning to TRBD2. From germline, CDR1 is SGHVS and CDR2 FNYEAQ. The ends lost 5 bases at V and 3 bases at J; junction bases unmatched: 7. This CDR3 spans 14 amino acids. CDR3: CASSGGGSDYEQYF. The CDR3 region has the DNA TGTGCCAGCAGCGGGGGGGGTTCCGACTACGAGCAGTACTTC. Full variable domain (missing parts from reference TRBV7-6 and TRBJ2-7): GAGVSQSPRYKVTKRGQDVALRCDPISGHVSLYWYRQALGQGPEFLTYFNYEAQQDKSGLPNDRFSAERPEGSISTLTIQRTEQRDSAMYRCASSGGGSDYEQYFGPGTRLTVT.

The chain recombines TRBV7-9 with TRBJ2-7, with 10 positions matching TRBD2. The V gene's germline CDR1 is SEHNR and CDR2 FQNEAQ (reference sequence). J was trimmed by 4 bases and V by 5 bases; bases with no gene match: 11. This CDR3 has 16 residues. The CDR3 region has the DNA TGTGCCAGCAGCCAAACCTCTAGCGGGAGTCGTTACGAGCAGTACTTC. This codes for CASSQTSSGSRYEQYF.

This rearrangement joins TRBV18 to TRBJ1-2, with D perhaps matching TRBD1 (5 bases). Trimming shortened V by 2 bases and J by 3 bases, and 10 bases separated the two germline ends. The germline V gene has CDR1 KGHSH and CDR2 LQKENI. This CDR3 comprises 14 residues. CDR3 protein: CASSPGGIDYGYTF. The CDR3 DNA sequence: TGTGCCAGCTCACCAGGGGGTATCGACTATGGCTACACCTTC.

CDR3 sequence reads: CASSQESDYEQYF. CDR3 DNA: TGTGCCAGCAGCCAAGAGTCCGACTACGAGCAGTACTTC. This chain joins TRBV14 and TRBJ2-7; D gene uncertain. Germline loops: CDR1 SGHDN, CDR2 FVKESK. Trimming shortened V by 0 bases and J by 3 bases, and 6 bases separated the two germline ends. The CDR3 is 13 amino acids.

The chain couples TRBV12-5 to TRBJ2-3, with 8 bases aligning to TRBD2. This CDR3 is 15 amino acids long. The germline V gene has CDR1 LGHNT and CDR2 FRNRAP. The ends lost 8 bases at V and 0 bases at J; junction bases unmatched: 7. The CDR3 DNA is TGTGCTAGTACCGGGGGGGGTCAGAGCACAGATACGCAGTATTTT. Protein sequence: CASTGGGQSTDTQYF.

This clone was seen once. This chain uses TRBV27 with TRBJ1-4, with D unresolved. This CDR3 has 15 residues. Germline values: CDR1 MNHEY, CDR2 SMNVEV (reference sequence). V lost 5 bases and J lost 6, with 16 bases in between. This CDR3 is CASSPRRSRHEKLFF. The CDR3, as DNA: TGTGCCAGCAGTCCCCGCCGGAGCCGTCATGAAAAACTGTTTTTT.

This clone came up a few times. Additional DNA sequences in this sample encode the identical CDR3. The chain joins TRBV19 to TRBJ1-5; D remains unclear. The CDR3 is 12 residues long. CDR1 is LNHDA, CDR2 SQIVND, per germline (reference sequence). The ends were cut back, 4 bases at V and 4 bases at J, with 5 bases in the middle. DNA for the CDR3: TGTGCCAGTAGTACGGGTAATCAGCCCCAGCATTTT. Its protein is CASSTGNQPQHF.